A selection of T cell receptor beta chains follows, all from one sample in a study of cytomegalovirus exposure and HLA in healthy donors. Method: immunoSEQ multiplex PCR; TCRdb's copy keeps in-frame clones and lacks some. The sample yields under 65,000 clones, under 90% seen once. The specimen was PBMCs. The source is a woman aged 18-29 years in good health and CMV-seronegative. CDR3s include the opening cysteine and the closing phenylalanine or tryptophan.

V	J	CDR3
TRBV29-1	TRBJ2-1	CSVGGDSYNEQFF
TRBV9	TRBJ2-3	CASSVGVGPTDTQYF
TRBV9	TRBJ2-1	CASSVELAGAYNEQFF
TRBV11-2	TRBJ2-7	CASSLGPQWYEQYF
TRBV10-3	TRBJ2-2	CAMSLAPNTGELFF
TRBV7-9	TRBJ2-7	CASSLAGAASYEQYF
TRBV21-1	TRBJ2-1	CASSKGITSSYNEQFF
TRBV28	TRBJ1-5	CASTPGGYAQPQHF
TRBV6-1	TRBJ1-5	CASGTGDNQPQHF
TRBV11-3	TRBJ2-1	CASSLNVDNEQFF
TRBV2	TRBJ1-5	CASSVDRVTQHF
TRBV25-1	TRBJ2-7	CASSDNSFSYEQYF
TRBV5-1	TRBJ2-7	CASSEGTGGPYEQYF
TRBV7-3	TRBJ1-2	CASSSSRDSYGYTF
TRBV5-8	TRBJ1-1	CASSFGQALNTEAFF
TRBV5-1	TRBJ2-1	CASSRVLAGGRDEQFF
TRBV30	TRBJ1-3	CAWRNRGNLNTIYF
TRBV27	TRBJ2-3	CASSPGLATDTQYF
TRBV6-5	TRBJ2-1	CASSRSSYNEQFF
TRBV5-1	TRBJ1-5	CASSLGLSNQPQHF
TRBV19	TRBJ2-7	CASSFTGTSYEQYF
TRBV18	TRBJ1-4	CASSPSTIRSTNEKLFF
TRBV7-3	TRBJ2-7	CASRSRAEGYEQYF
TRBV13	TRBJ2-7	CASSLGSSGRGGYEQYF
TRBV2	TRBJ1-6	CASLLGSSYNSPLHF
TRBV19	TRBJ1-2	CATMTGGLWGAF
TRBV6-1	TRBJ1-1	CASAGGKNTEAFF
TRBV7-9	TRBJ2-7	CSSSRRTGGAYEQYF
TRBV27	TRBJ2-2	CASSFLAATGELFF
TRBV11-2	TRBJ2-1	CASSLAGRAGDEQFF
TRBV7-3	TRBJ2-3	CASSLVGEDTQYF
TRBV6-4	TRBJ2-2	CASSDGRDTGELFF
TRBV27	TRBJ2-1	CASSLLDGEQFF
TRBV2	TRBJ2-1	CASTERGGNEQFF
TRBV18	TRBJ1-1	CASSPLQANTEAFF
TRBV6-5	TRBJ2-7	CASSNQRYEQYF
TRBV28	TRBJ2-7	CASSFSGTSGKYEQYF
TRBV25-1	TRBJ2-3	CASSFLQGSEDTQYF